These 17 T cell receptor beta chains came from one sample sequenced in a study of shared clonotypes between healthy human individuals (dated by TCRdb to 2019 to 2021). The library was produced with the immunoSEQ multiplex PCR assay. The table comes from immuneACCESS by way of TCRdb, which keeps in-frame sequences with V and J called. Part of the clones is missing from these tables; in studies checked, under half for an unresolved V gene and the rest for unknown reasons. The sample yields about 560,000 clones; roughly four fifths were counted once. Around 12% of the sample comes from the top ten. The material sequenced was PBMCs. Receptors originate from a middle-aged woman in good health. Some clones in this sample may be carry-over from other donors' samples.

Note on this clone: This may be a read error: a much more frequent sequence differs by one nucleotide. The chain is built from TRBV5-6 and TRBJ2-1; 12 bases map to TRBD2. Germline CDR1 is SGHDT and CDR2 is YYEEEE. This CDR3 region has 14 residues. J was trimmed by 4 bases and V by 7 bases; bases with no gene match: 3. This CDR3 reads CASETSGRYNEQFF. DNA for the CDR3: TGTGCCAGCGAGACTAGCGGGAGATACAATGAGCAGTTCTTC. Full variable domain (missing parts from reference TRBV5-6 and TRBJ2-1): DAGVTQSPTHLIKTRGQQVTLRCSPKSGHDTVSWYQQALGQGPQFIFQYYEEEERQRGNFPDRFSGHQFPNYSSELNVNALLLGDSALYLCASETSGRYNEQFFGPGTRLTVL.

The chain carries TRBV19 and TRBJ2-2, with TRBD1 matching 10 bases. The CDR3 totals 16 residues. V dropped 7 bases and J dropped 4; count of bases not matched to a gene: 9. The germline V gene has CDR1 LNHDA and CDR2 SQIVND (reference sequence). CDR3 coding DNA: TGTGCCAGTAAAGGGGGACAGGGGCTTCGCACCGGGGAGCTGTTTTTT. Translated, it gives CASKGGQGLRTGELFF.

A note on this clone: With a much larger clone just one base away, this may be a read error. Given the absence of the conserved phenylalanine or tryptophan at the CDR3 end, a read error is likely. V is TRBV15 and J is TRBJ1-1; D possibly corresponds to TRBD1 (5 bases). Germline loops: CDR1 LNHNV, CDR2 YYDKDF (reference sequence). The CDR3 is 14 residues long. The V end lost 0 bases, the J end lost 2 bases, and 7 bases lay between the germline ends. The CDR3 protein is CATSRDRVNTEAFS. Written as DNA, the CDR3 is TGTGCCACCAGCAGAGACAGGGTTAACACTGAAGCTTTCTCT.

As regards this clone: This sample also contains other DNA sequences that code for the same CDR3. The rearrangement uses TRBV28 and TRBJ2-7; 8 nucleotides line up with TRBD1. The CDR3 runs to 15 residues. V lost 6 bases, J lost 5 bases, and 12 bases stayed unmatched. Germline V gene sequence: CDR1 MDHEN, CDR2 SYDVKM. The CDR3 sequence is CASRNWGQGANEQYF. The DNA of the CDR3 is TGTGCCAGCAGAAACTGGGGGCAGGGGGCGAACGAGCAGTACTTC.

The chain joins TRBV28 to TRBJ2-7, with 11 bases aligning to TRBD2. The CDR3 is 15 amino acids. J lost 4 bases, V lost 8 bases, and 10 bases had no gene match. CDR1 is MDHEN, CDR2 SYDVKM, per germline. Written as DNA, the CDR3 is TGTGCCAGCGCCACACTAGCGGGAGAGTCATACGAGCAGTACTTC. Its protein is CASATLAGESYEQYF.

This chain uses TRBV11-3 with TRBJ2-7; TRBD2 matches 13 bases. Trimming at V came to 4 bases and at J to 3 bases, leaving 9 bases not matched to a gene. There are 17 residues in the CDR3. In germline, CDR1 is SGHNT, CDR2 YENEEA. The CDR3 region has the DNA TGTGCCAGCAGCTCCACTAGCGGGAGGGAGCCCAGCTACGAGCAGTACTTC. This translates into CASSSTSGREPSYEQYF.

The rearrangement uses TRBV2 and TRBJ1-1; perhaps TRBD1 as D (6 bases). Germline V gene sequence: CDR1 SNHLY, CDR2 FYNNEI. V lost 5 bases to trimming and J lost 0 bases, with 13 bases between them. This CDR3 is built from 15 residues. The CDR3: CASSPRTDVNTEAFF. The CDR3 DNA is TGTGCCAGCAGTCCCCGGACAGATGTGAACACTGAAGCTTTCTTT.

The DNA for the CDR3 is TGTGCCAGCAGCTCGGGACTAGCGGGAGCTGAGACCCAGTACTTC. This codes for CASSSGLAGAETQYF. V and J are TRBV7-9 and TRBJ2-5; TRBD2 aligns across 14 bases. There are 15 residues in the CDR3. V dropped 4 bases and J dropped 5; count of bases not matched to a gene: 3. CDR1 and CDR2 (germline): SEHNR, FQNEAQ (reference sequence).

This clone was detected a few times. The chain recombines TRBV5-4 with TRBJ2-7; 8 bases line up with TRBD2. J gave up 1 base and V 4 bases, and 1 base lay outside the gene matches. The germline V gene encodes CDR1 SGHNT and CDR2 YYREEE (reference sequence). This CDR3 region has 13 residues. This CDR3 is CASSQRGSYEQYF. The CDR3 bases are TGTGCCAGCAGCCAGCGGGGGTCCTACGAGCAGTACTTC.

In this sample, this clone turned up once. This rearrangement joins TRBV2 to TRBJ2-1, with D perhaps matching TRBD2 (6 bases). V was shortened by 1 base and J by 7 bases, with 17 bases between the two germline ends. The length of the CDR3 is 16 residues. CDR1 is SNHLY, CDR2 FYNNEI, per germline. This CDR3 reads CASSEVLREIMNEQFF. The CDR3 DNA reads TGTGCCAGCAGTGAAGTATTACGGGAGATTATGAATGAGCAGTTCTTC.

The genes are TRBV2 and TRBJ2-3; unclear D gene. Germline V gives CDR1 SNHLY, CDR2 FYNNEI. With 8 bases removed from V and 0 bases from J, the gap between germline ends came to 12 bases. The CDR3 is 14 residues long. Here the CDR3 reads CASHWLSSTDTQYF. The CDR3 coding sequence is TGTGCCAGCCACTGGCTATCTAGCACAGATACGCAGTATTTT.

CDR3 coding DNA: TGTGCCAGCAGGGCAGTCGACAATGAGCAGTTCTTC. It specifies CASRAVDNEQFF. The V gene is TRBV6-1, the J gene TRBJ2-1; D not resolved. V was clipped by 6 bases and J by 5 bases, with 8 bases between them. The CDR3 spans 12 residues. Per the germline V gene, CDR1 is MNHNS and CDR2 is SASEGT.

There are a few counts of this clone. The chain employs TRBV25-1 and TRBJ1-2; D is unresolved. V was shortened by 4 bases and J by 8 bases, with 8 bases between the two germline ends. Per the germline V gene, CDR1 is MGHDK and CDR2 is SYGVNS. The CDR3 contains 11 residues. For the CDR3, the DNA is TGTGCCAGCAGTGTGGGAGTCGGCTACACCTTC. It specifies CASSVGVGYTF.

The chain is built from TRBV11-1 and TRBJ2-1; D tentatively reads TRBD1 or TRBD2 (6 bases each). V lost 10 bases and J 0 bases, leaving 13 bases between the germline ends. Germline V gene sequence: CDR1 SGHAT, CDR2 FQDESV (reference sequence). The CDR3 covers 14 residues. In DNA form, the CDR3 reads TGTGCCACCGGGGGCAAACTCTCCTACAATGAGCAGTTCTTC. Amino acids: CATGGKLSYNEQFF.

Here the CDR3 reads CSAGTLQETQYF. The CDR3 nucleotides are TGCAGCGCCGGGACTCTCCAAGAGACCCAGTACTTC. This rearrangement joins TRBV29-1 to TRBJ2-5; possible D gene TRBD2, 6 bases. Deletions cut 7 bases from V and 1 base from J, with 10 bases between. The CDR3 loop spans 12 amino acids. Germline values: CDR1 SQVTM, CDR2 ANQGSEA.

J is TRBJ1-1 and V is TRBV30, with a tentative D call TRBD1 (5 bases). V was trimmed by 4 bases and J by 3 bases, leaving 15 bases between them. CDR1 GTSNPN and CDR2 SVGIG come from the germline V gene (reference sequence). This CDR3 contains 14 residues. CDR3 loop: CAWKRNWGDTEAFF. The DNA of the CDR3 is TGTGCCTGGAAAAGAAATTGGGGCGACACTGAAGCTTTCTTT.

This chain links TRBV9 with TRBJ2-7, with D perhaps matching TRBD2 (6 bases). CDR3 length: 14 amino acids. Germline values: CDR1 SGDLS, CDR2 YYNGEE. V lost 3 bases, J lost 3 bases, and 13 bases lay in between. Here the CDR3 DNA reads TGTGCCAGCAGCGCGGCGGGACGAGACTACGAGCAGTACTTC. Translation gives CASSAAGRDYEQYF.